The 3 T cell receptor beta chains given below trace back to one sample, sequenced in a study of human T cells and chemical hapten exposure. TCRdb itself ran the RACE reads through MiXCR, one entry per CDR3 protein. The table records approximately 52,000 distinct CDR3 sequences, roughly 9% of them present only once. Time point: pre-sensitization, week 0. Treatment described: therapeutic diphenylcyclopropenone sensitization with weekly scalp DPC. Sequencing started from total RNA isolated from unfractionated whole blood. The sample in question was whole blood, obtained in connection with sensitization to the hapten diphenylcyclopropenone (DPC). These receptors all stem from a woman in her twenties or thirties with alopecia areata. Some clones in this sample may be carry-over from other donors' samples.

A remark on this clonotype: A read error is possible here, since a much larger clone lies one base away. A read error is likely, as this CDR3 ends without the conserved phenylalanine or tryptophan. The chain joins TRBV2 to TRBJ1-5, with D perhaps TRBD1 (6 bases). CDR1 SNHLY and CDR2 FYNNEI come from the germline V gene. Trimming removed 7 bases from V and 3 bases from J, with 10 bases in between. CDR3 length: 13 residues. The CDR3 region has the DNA TGTGCCAGCAACAGGGTTTACAATCAGCCCCAGCATTTG. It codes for CASNRVYNQPQHL.

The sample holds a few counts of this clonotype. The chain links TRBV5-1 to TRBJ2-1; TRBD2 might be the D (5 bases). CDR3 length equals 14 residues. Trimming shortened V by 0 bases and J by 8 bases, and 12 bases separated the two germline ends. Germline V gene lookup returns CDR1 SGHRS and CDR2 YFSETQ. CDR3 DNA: TGCGCCAGCAGCTTGGACCCTGGCGGGTATGAGCAGTTCTTC. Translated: CASSLDPGGYEQFF. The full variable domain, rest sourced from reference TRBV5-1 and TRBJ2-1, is KAGVTQTPRYLIKTRGQQVTLSCSPISGHRSVSWYQQTPGQGLQFLFEYFSETQRNKGNFPGRFSGRQFSNSRSEMNVSTLELGDSALYLCASSLDPGGYEQFFGPGTRLTVL.

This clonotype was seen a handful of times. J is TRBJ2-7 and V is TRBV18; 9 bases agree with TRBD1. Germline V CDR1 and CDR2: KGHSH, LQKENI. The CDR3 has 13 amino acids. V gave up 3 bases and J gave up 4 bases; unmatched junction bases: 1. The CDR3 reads CASSPGTGYEQYF. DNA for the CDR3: TGTGCCAGCTCACCCGGGACAGGGTACGAGCAGTACTTC.